This T cell receptor beta chain was identified in a study of blood T cell repertoires in COVID-19. Study-wide context: Some COVID-19 samples were acute and others convalescent; all came from the United States, Italy and Spain. In each case, the material was cDNA or gDNA derived from T cells, B-cell-depleted T cells, or PBMCs.

In the authors' workflow: Nucleated cell number was recorded as an estimate derived from reference gene primer amplification. Profiling relied on immunoSEQ multiplex PCR, and the TCRdb table lists in-frame clones only, not all of them. V and J calls plus clone size are reproduced from that table; the DNA served to infer D and trimming. Among 140,000 or so clones listed, over 70% were seen once. The source of this sequence is a man in his sixties with active or convalescent COVID-19. Input material: peripheral blood.

The DNA for the CDR3 is TGTGCCAGCTCACCACCGAAACTCTGGAACACTGAAGCTTTCTTT. This sequence encodes CASSPPKLWNTEAFF. The chain is built from TRBV18 and TRBJ1-1, with D hard to call. The CDR3 is 15 residues long. V was shortened by 0 bases and J by 1 base, with 9 bases between the two germline ends. Germline V gene data show CDR1 as KGHSH and CDR2 as LQKENI.